These 3 T cell receptor beta chains were all obtained from the same sample, sequenced in a study of shared clonotypes between healthy human individuals. Only in-frame clones appear in the TCRdb table, and some are missing; sequencing was by immunoSEQ multiplex PCR. Of nearly 1,000,000 clones listed, less than 85% are singletons. The sequencing input was memory CD4+ T cells sorted from blood. Subset defined: CD45RA-negative fraction. The receptors here all came from a man aged 18 to 35 in good health.

The chain recombines TRBV19 with TRBJ2-3; D not resolved. V lost 2 bases and J lost 2, with 8 bases in between. The CDR3 covers 14 residues. The germline V gene has CDR1 LNHDA and CDR2 SQIVND (reference sequence). The CDR3 loop reads CASSINPLTDTQYF. The CDR3 DNA reads TGTGCCAGTAGTATAAATCCTCTCACAGATACGCAGTATTTT.

On this clone itself: The same CDR3 also results from other DNA sequences found in this sample. This chain links TRBV27 with TRBJ1-1; D is perhaps TRBD1 (6 bases). Germline CDR1 MNHEY, CDR2 SMNVEV (reference sequence). CDR3 size: 13 residues. Trimming pared 5 bases from V and 4 bases from J, leaving 11 bases between. CDR3 region: CASSEQGRTEAFF. Here the CDR3 DNA reads TGTGCCAGCAGTGAACAGGGTCGCACTGAAGCTTTCTTT.

This clone was observed once. The rearrangement joins TRBV2 to TRBJ2-3, with 11 bases lining up with TRBD2. V was clipped by 4 bases and J by 9 bases; unmatched bases: 6. This CDR3 spans 14 amino acids. Germline CDR1 and CDR2: SNHLY and FYNNEI. The CDR3 bases are TGTGCCAGCAGTGGTAGCGGGGGGGCCCAAACGCAGTATTTT. This gives the protein CASSGSGGAQTQYF.